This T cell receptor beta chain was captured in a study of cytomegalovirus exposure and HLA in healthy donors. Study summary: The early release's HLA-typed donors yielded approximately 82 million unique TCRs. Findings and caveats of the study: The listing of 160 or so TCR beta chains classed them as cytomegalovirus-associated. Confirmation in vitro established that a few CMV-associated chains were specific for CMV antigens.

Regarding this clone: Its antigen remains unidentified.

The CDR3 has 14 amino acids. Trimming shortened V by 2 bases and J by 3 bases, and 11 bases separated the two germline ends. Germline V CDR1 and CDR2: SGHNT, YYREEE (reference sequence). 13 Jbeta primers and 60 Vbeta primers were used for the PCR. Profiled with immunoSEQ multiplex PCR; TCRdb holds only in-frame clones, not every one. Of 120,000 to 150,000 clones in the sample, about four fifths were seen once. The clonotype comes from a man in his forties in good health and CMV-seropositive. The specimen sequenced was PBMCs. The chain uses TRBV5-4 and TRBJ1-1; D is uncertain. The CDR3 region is CASSFPSRDTEAFF. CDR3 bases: TGTGCCAGCAGCTTCCCTTCACGGGACACTGAAGCTTTCTTT.